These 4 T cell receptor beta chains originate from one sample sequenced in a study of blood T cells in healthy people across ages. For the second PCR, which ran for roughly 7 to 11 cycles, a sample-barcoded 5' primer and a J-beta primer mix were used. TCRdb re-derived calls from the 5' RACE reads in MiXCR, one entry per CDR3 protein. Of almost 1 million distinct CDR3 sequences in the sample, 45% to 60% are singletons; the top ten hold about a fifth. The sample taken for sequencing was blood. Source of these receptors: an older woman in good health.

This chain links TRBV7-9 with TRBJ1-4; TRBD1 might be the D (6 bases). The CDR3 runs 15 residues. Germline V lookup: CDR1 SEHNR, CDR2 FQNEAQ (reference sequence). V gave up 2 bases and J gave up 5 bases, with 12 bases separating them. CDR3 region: CASSLLSGQNEKLFF. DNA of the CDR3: TGTGCCAGCAGCTTACTTTCCGGACAGAATGAAAAACTGTTTTTT.

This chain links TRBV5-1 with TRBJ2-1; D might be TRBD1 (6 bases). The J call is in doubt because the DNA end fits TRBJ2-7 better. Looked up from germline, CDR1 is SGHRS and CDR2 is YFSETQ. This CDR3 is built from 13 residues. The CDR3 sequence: CASSQDRINEQYF. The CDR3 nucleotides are TGCGCCAGCAGCCAGGACAGAATCAACGAGCAGTACTTC.

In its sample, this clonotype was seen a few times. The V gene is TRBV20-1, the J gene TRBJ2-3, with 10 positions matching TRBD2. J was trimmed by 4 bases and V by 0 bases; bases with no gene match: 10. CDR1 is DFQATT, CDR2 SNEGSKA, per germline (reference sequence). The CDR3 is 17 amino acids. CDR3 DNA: TGCAGTGCTAGAGATCTGCTAGCGGGAGAGCGTGCAGATACGCAGTATTTT. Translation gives CSARDLLAGERADTQYF.

The CDR3 loop reads CASSFKVGTGLNTQYF. CDR3 sequence (DNA): TGTGCCAGCAGCTTTAAAGTTGGGACAGGGCTAAATACGCAGTATTTT. This chain uses TRBV5-6 with TRBJ2-3, with 9 nucleotides matching TRBD1. CDR1 is SGHDT, CDR2 YYEEEE, per germline. This CDR3 contains 16 residues. Trimming cost V 2 bases and J 7 bases; bases outside gene matches: 11.